This T cell receptor beta chain was identified in a study of blood T cell repertoires in COVID-19. About the research overall: Both acute and convalescent COVID-19 samples were obtained from the United States, Italy and Spain.

In the study's own analysis: Amplification from reference gene primers served as the basis for estimated nucleated cell counts. The protocol was immunoSEQ multiplex PCR, while the TCRdb copy is restricted to in-frame clones and leaves out a portion. The D gene and trimming were derived from the DNA, and the V and J assignments and clone size from that table. The top ten clones hold around 4% of a sample with 100,000 or so clones, 81% of them seen once. With 1 base removed from V and 2 bases from J, the gap between germline ends came to 8 bases. The CDR3 loop spans 14 amino acids. The germline gives CDR1 SEHNR, CDR2 FQNEAQ (reference sequence).

This TCR was recovered from a man between 60 and 75 years old with acute or convalescent COVID-19. This sequence joins TRBV7-9 and TRBJ2-5, with D perhaps matching TRBD1 (5 bases). Sequences were obtained from peripheral blood. The CDR3 region is CASSLGQTQETQYF. The CDR3 region has the DNA TGTGCCAGCAGCTTAGGACAGACACAAGAGACCCAGTACTTC.